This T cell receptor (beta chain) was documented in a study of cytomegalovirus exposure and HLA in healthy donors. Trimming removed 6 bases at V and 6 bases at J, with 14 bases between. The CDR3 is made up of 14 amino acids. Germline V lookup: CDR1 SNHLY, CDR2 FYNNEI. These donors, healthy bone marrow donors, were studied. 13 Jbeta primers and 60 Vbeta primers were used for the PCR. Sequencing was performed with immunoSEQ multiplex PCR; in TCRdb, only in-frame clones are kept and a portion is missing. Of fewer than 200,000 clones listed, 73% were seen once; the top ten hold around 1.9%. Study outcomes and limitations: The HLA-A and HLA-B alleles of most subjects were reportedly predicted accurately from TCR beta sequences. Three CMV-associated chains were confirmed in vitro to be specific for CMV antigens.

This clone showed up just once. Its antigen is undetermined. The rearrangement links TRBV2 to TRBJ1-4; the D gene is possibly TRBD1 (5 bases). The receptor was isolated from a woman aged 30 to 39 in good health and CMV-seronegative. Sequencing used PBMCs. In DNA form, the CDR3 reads TGTGCCAGCAGGGGGTGGGGGGGGGATGAAAAACTGTTTTTT. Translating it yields CASRGWGGDEKLFF.